This T cell receptor (beta chain) comes out of a study of T cell repertoires in cytomegalovirus infection. The overall study: From public TCR beta signatures came an indication of both CMV infection and matching HLA type. Findings and caveats of the study: The cumulative frequency of public TCR beta families identified carriers of CMV plus the relevant HLA. HLA-C-restricted CMV clonotypes gave the most frequent clonotype in two of eight donors.

Via MiXCR, TCRdb re-called the reads, giving one row per CDR3 protein. The table has around 450,000 distinct CDR3 sequences, roughly 30% seen once. The CDR3 has 15 amino acids. V lost 1 base and J lost 7; bases outside the gene matches: 6. Germline V gene data show CDR1 as SGHTA and CDR2 as FQGNSA. To note about this clonotype: As yet, its antigen is unknown.

What was sequenced was PBMCs. This rearrangement joins TRBV7-2 to TRBJ2-2; 7 bases fit TRBD2. The clonotype originates from a human donor in good health (CMV status not recorded). Some clones in this sample may be carry-over from other donors' samples. CDR3 nucleotides: TGTGCCAGCAGCTTAGTGGCGGGGGAGATCGGGGAGCTGTTTTTT. It specifies CASSLVAGEIGELFF.